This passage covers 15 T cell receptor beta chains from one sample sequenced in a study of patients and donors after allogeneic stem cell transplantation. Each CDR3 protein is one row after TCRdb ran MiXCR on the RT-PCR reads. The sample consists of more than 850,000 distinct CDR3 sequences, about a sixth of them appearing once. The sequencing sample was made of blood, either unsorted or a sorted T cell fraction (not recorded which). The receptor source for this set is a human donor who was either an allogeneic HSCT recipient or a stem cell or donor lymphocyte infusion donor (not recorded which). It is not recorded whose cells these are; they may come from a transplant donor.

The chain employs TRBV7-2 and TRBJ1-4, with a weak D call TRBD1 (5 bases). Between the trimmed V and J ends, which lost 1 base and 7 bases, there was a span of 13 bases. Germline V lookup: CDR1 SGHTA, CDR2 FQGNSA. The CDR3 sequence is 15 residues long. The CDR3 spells CASSLVGGRVEKLFF. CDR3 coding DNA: TGTGCCAGCAGCTTAGTTGGGGGGAGGGTTGAAAAACTGTTTTTT.

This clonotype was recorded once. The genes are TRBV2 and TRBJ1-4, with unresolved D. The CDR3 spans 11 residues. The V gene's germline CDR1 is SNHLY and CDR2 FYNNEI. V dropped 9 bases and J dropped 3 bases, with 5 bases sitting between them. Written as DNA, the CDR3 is TGTGCCAGTTTTGCTAATGAAAAACTGTTTTTT. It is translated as CASFANEKLFF.

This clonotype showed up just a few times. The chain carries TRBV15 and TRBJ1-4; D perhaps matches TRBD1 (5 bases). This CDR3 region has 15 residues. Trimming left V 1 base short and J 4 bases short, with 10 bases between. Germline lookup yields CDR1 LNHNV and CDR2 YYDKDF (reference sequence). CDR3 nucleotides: TGTGCCACCAGCAGAGCACCAGGGAATAATGAAAAACTGTTTTTT. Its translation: CATSRAPGNNEKLFF.

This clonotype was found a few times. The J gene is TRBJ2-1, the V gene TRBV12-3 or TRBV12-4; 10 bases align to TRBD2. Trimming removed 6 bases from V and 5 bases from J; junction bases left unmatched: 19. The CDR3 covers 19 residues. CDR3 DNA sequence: TGTGCCAGCAGCGAGAGGAAAAGCGGGAGGGTCCTTCCTGACAATGAGCAGTTCTTC. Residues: CASSERKSGRVLPDNEQFF.

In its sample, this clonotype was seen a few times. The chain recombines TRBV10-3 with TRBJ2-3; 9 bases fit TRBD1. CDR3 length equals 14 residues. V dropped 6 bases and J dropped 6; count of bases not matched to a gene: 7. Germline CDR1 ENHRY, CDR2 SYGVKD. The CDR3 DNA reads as TGTGCCATCAGCCCCGGGACAGGGATTGATACGCAGTATTTT. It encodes CAISPGTGIDTQYF.

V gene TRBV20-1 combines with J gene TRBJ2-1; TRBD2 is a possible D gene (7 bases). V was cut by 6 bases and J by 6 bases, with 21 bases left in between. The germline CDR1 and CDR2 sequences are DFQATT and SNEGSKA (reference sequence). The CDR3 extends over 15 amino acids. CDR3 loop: CSARRGGSYINEQFF. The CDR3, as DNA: TGCAGTGCCAGAAGGGGGGGCTCCTACATCAATGAGCAGTTCTTC.

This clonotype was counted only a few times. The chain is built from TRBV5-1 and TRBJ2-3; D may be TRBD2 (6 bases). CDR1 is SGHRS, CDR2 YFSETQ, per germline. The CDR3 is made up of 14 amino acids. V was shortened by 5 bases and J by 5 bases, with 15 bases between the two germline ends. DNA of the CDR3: TGCGCCAGCAGACTAGCAGGTTTAGGAGATACGCAGTATTTT. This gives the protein CASRLAGLGDTQYF.

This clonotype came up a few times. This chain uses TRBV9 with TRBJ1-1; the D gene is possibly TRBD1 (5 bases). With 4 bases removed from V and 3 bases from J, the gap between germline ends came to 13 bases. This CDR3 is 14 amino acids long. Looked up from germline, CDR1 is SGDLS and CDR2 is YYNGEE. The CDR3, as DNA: TGTGCCAGCAGCCCTACGTGGGGGGACACTGAAGCTTTCTTT. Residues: CASSPTWGDTEAFF.

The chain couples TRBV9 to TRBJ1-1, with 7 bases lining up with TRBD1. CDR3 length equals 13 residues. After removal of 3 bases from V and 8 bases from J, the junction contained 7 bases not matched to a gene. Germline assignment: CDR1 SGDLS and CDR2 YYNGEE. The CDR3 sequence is CASSGGPDREAFF. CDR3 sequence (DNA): TGTGCCAGCAGCGGTGGTCCGGACAGGGAAGCTTTCTTT.

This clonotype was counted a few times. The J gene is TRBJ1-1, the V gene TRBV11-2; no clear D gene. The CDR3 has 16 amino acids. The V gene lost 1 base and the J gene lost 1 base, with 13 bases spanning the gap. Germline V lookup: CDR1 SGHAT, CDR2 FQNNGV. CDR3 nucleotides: TGTGCCAGCAGCTTAGTCGGGAACAAGCGGAACACTGAAGCTTTCTTT. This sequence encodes CASSLVGNKRNTEAFF.

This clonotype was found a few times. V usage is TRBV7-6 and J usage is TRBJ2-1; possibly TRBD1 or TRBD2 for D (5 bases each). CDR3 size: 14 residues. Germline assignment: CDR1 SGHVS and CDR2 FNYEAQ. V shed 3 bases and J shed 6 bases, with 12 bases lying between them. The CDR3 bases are TGTGCCAGCAGCTTCCGGGACGGACCCAATGAGCAGTTCTTC. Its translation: CASSFRDGPNEQFF.

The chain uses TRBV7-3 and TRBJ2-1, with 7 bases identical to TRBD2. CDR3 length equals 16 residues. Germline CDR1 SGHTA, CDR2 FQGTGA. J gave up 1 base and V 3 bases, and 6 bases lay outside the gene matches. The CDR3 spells CASSFSAGTSYNEQFF. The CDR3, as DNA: TGTGCCAGCAGCTTTTCAGCGGGGACTTCCTACAATGAGCAGTTCTTC. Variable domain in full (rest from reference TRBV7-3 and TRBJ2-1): GAGVSQTPSNKVTEKGKYVELRCDPISGHTALYWYRQSLGQGPEFLIYFQGTGAADDSGLPNDRFFAVRPEGSVSTLKIQRTERGDSAVYLCASSFSAGTSYNEQFFGPGTRLTVL.

The CDR3 reads CASSEQTTNNEQFF. The CDR3 DNA follows: TGTGCCAGCAGTGAACAGACTACTAACAATGAGCAGTTCTTC. The V and J genes are TRBV25-1 and TRBJ2-1; maybe TRBD2 (5 bases). V lost 2 bases to trimming and J lost 5 bases, with 10 bases between them. The CDR3 is 14 residues long. Germline values: CDR1 MGHDK, CDR2 SYGVNS.

CDR3 sequence (DNA): TGTGCCAGCAGCCAAGAGTGGGGCAGGTTCACCGGGGAGCTGTTTTTT. It is translated as CASSQEWGRFTGELFF. This chain uses TRBV4-2 with TRBJ2-2, with D possibly matching TRBD1 (5 bases). The CDR3 loop spans 16 amino acids. Trimming stripped 0 bases from V and 4 bases from J, with 12 bases between. In germline, CDR1 is LGHNA, CDR2 YNFKEQ.

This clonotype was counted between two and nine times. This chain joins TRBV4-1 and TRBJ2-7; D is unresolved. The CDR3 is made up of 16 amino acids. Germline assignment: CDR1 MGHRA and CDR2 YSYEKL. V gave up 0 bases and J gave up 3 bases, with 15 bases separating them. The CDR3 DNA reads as TGCGCCAGCAGCCAAGATCAAGGGCGAACAGTCTACGAGCAGTACTTC. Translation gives CASSQDQGRTVYEQYF.